The clone carrying this T cell receptor beta chain was found a few times. Its antigen is as yet unknown. The sample belongs to a study of beta chain features in type 1 diabetes. The wider study: Across all samples, some 98 million sorted cells were examined. Study findings and constraints: Moderate but significant shortening of TCRB CDR3s was recorded in all four CD4+ subsets from Type 1 diabetes patients. Any role of HLA type in TCRB rearrangement remained unresolved here.

Expressed TCRB transcripts were sequenced, since all the RNA that had been isolated was reverse transcribed. Libraries were prepared by immunoSEQ multiplex PCR; TCRdb keeps only in-frame clonotypes and omits some of them. Altogether 640,000 or so clones are present, under 15% being singletons, with the ten largest covering about 0.02%. The CDR3 has 15 amino acids. CDR1 MGHDK and CDR2 SYGVNS come from the germline V gene. The V end lost 4 bases, the J end lost 3 bases, and 16 bases lay between the germline ends. Sequencing used naive CD4+ T cells from blood. This receptor was obtained from a man aged 18 to 30 with type 1 diabetes. The chain links TRBV25-1 to TRBJ2-7, with D possibly TRBD1 on 5 matching bases. The CDR3 DNA sequence: TGTGCCAGCAGTGGGCAGGGTTCCACCCTCTACGAGCAGTACTTC. Its translation: CASSGQGSTLYEQYF.